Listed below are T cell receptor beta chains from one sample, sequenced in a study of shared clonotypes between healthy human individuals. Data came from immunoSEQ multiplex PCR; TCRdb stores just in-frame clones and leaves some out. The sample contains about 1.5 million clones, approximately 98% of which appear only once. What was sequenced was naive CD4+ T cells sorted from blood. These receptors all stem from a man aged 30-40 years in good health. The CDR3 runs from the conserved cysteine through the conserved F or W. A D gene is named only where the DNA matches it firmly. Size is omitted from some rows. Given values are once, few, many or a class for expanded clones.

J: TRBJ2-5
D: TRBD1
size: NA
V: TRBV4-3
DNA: TGCGCCAGCAGCCAAAACAGGGGGCAAGAGACCCAGTACTTC
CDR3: CASSQNRGQETQYF

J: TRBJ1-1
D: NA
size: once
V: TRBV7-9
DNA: TGTGCCAGCAGCTTTTTGACGGGGAACACTGAAGCTTTCTTT
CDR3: CASSFLTGNTEAFF

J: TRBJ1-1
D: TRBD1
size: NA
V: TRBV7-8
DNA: TGTGCCAGCAGCCCCTCCGGGACAGGCCTGGGGGACACTGAAGCTTTCTTT
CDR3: CASSPSGTGLGDTEAFF

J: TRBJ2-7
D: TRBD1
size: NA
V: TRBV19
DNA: TGTGCCAGTAACCCAACCGACAGGGGGATCTACGAGCAGTACTTC
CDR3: CASNPTDRGIYEQYF

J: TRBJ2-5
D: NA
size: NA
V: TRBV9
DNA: TGTGCCAGCAGCGTAGCAGGGTACCAAGAGACCCAGTACTTC
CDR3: CASSVAGYQETQYF

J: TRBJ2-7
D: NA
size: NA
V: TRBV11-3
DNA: TGTGCCAGCAGCTTATACGCAGTGACATCCTACGAGCAGTACTTC
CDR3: CASSLYAVTSYEQYF

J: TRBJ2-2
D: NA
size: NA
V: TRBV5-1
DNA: TGCGCCAGCAGCTTGGCTACAGGGTTGGGGCATAAAAACACCGGGGAGCTGTTTTTT
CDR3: CASSLATGLGHKNTGELFF

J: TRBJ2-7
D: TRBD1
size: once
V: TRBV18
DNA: TGTGCCAGCTCACCAGGGACAGGAATGACCTACGAGCAGTACTTC
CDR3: CASSPGTGMTYEQYF

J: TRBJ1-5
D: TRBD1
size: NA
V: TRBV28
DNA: TGTGCCAGCAGTTTATTGGGGGGACAGGGGGCGGGCAATCAGCCCCAGCATTTT
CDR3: CASSLLGGQGAGNQPQHF

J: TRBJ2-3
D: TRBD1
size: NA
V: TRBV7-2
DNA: TGTGCCAGCGGCAGGACAGGGCTCACAGATACGCAGTATTTT
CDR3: CASGRTGLTDTQYF

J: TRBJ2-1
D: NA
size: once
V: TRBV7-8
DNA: TGTGCCAGCGGGACATCTTACAATGAGCAGTTCTTC
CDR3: CASGTSYNEQFF

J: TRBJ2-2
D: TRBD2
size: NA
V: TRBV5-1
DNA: TGCGCCAGCAGCACGGCGACTAGCGGGACCGGGGAGCTGTTTTTT
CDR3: CASSTATSGTGELFF

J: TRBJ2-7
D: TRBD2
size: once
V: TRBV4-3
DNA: TGCGCCAGCAGCCAAGAACTAGCGGGAGTTTCCGAGCAGTACTTC
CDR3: CASSQELAGVSEQYF

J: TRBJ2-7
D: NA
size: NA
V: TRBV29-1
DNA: TGCAGCGTTGCATTCGGGTTGAAAGACTCCTACGAGCAGTACTTC
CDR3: CSVAFGLKDSYEQYF

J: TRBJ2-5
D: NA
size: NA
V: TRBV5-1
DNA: TGCGCCAGCAGCTTGGAGGGCCCTGGTGGGATCCTCCAAGAGACCCAGTACTTC
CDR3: CASSLEGPGGILQETQYF

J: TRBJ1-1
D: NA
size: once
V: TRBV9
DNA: TGTGCCAGCAGCTCCCGGGGTGGGGTGAACACTGAAGCTTTCTTT
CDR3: CASSSRGGVNTEAFF

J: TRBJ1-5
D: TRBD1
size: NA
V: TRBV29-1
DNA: TGCAGCGTTGAAGACGCACAGGGGCCCAATCAGCCCCAGCATTTT
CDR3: CSVEDAQGPNQPQHF

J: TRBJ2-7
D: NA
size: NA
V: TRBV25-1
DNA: TGTGCCAGCAGCAAGACAGCCTACGAGCAGTACTTC
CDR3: CASSKTAYEQYF

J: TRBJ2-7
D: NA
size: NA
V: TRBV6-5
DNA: TGTGCCAGCGGGGAGACAGCGCAAACCTACGAGCAGTACTTC
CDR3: CASGETAQTYEQYF

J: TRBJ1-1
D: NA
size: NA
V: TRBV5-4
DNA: TGTGCCAGCAGCTTGTCCGGGGGTCTTGAAGCTTTCTTT
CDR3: CASSLSGGLEAFF